This entry features one T cell receptor (beta chain) sequence. Per the germline V gene, CDR1 is KGHSH and CDR2 is LQKENI. The CDR3 has 13 amino acids. Trimming pared 5 bases from V and 10 bases from J, leaving 17 bases between. CD8 cells regarded as naive lacked CD45RO, were positively chosen for CCR7, and omitted terminally differentiated effector memory CD45RA+ cells. Sorted-subset replicate PCRs used approximately 180 ng of genomic DNA. This amount corresponded to about 30,000 T cell genomes. Measured with immunoSEQ multiplex PCR; TCRdb has only the in-frame clones, and not every one. The data contain hundreds of thousands of clones, roughly 98% of them singletons. The sample originates from a study of shared clonotypes between healthy human individuals.

The sequenced sample consisted of naive CD8+ T cells sorted from blood. This clonotype was sampled from a man aged 25 to 45 in good health. The V gene is TRBV18, the J gene TRBJ1-2; D perhaps matches TRBD1 (5 bases). CDR3 DNA sequence: TGTGCCAGCTCAGTGGGGACGGTCGACGTCTACACCTTC. Protein sequence: CASSVGTVDVYTF.